The TCR beta chain described here comes from a study of response to subunit inactivated influenza vaccine. TCRdb independently ran MiXCR on the RT-PCR reads; one entry per CDR3 protein. Of a few hundred thousand distinct CDR3 sequences listed, 20% to 25% were seen once; the top ten hold about a tenth. General study findings and limits: T cells newly recruited by each seasonal influenza vaccination are few, the authors suggested.

V dropped 5 bases and J dropped 1; count of bases not matched to a gene: 11. CDR1 and CDR2 (germline): SNHLY, FYNNEI. This CDR3 contains 18 residues. This clonotype was detected a few times. Its antigen is as yet unknown. The source was PBMCs from blood, collected less than 22 months after vaccination. The chain uses TRBV2 and TRBJ1-6; 7 nucleotides match TRBD1. The receptor comes from a man aged 45 to 75 who received an inactivated influenza vaccine. The CDR3 coding sequence is TGTGCCAGCAGTCGCTTCACTCCAGGGGGGTCCTATAATTCACCCCTCCACTTT. Its protein product is CASSRFTPGGSYNSPLHF.